The clone carrying this T cell receptor beta chain was observed once. Germline CDR1 is SGHNT and CDR2 is YENEEA. The CDR3 consists of 13 residues. The germline V and J ends were trimmed by 6 bases and 5 bases, with 13 bases remaining between them. This entry comes from a study of blood T cell repertoires in COVID-19. On the study more broadly: Sample material is recorded as cDNA or gDNA derived from T cells, B-cell-depleted T cells, or PBMCs.

In the original analysis: Cell counts per sample came from amplifying reference gene primers. TCRdb's table, derived via immunoSEQ multiplex PCR, lists solely in-frame clones and lacks some. The DNA gave D and trimming, while V, J and clone size come from that table. The table has approximately 490,000 clones, about nine tenths seen once. The TCR originated in a young woman who had recovered from COVID-19. Sequenced material: PBMCs or T cells enriched from blood (not recorded which). The chain employs TRBV11-3 and TRBJ2-5, with D perhaps matching TRBD1 (6 bases). This chain's CDR3 is CASRTSGEETQYF. DNA for the CDR3: TGTGCCAGCAGAACTTCAGGGGAGGAGACCCAGTACTTC.